Each of the 30 T cell receptor beta chains below was sequenced from the same sample in a study of cytomegalovirus exposure and HLA in healthy donors. The PCR was carried out with 60 Vbeta primers and 13 Jbeta primers. Here immunoSEQ multiplex PCR was the method, and the copy in TCRdb shows in-frame clones only, minus some. The sample contains over 100,000 clones, around 74% of which appear only once. Sequencing was carried out using PBMCs. The source of these receptors is a male donor in good health and CMV-seronegative.

J is TRBJ1-1 and V is TRBV5-1; D is possibly TRBD1 (6 bases). Trimming removed 7 bases at V and 1 base at J, with 11 bases between. This CDR3 has 13 residues. Germline-derived CDR1 and CDR2 are SGHRS and YFSETQ. The CDR3 DNA reads as TGCGCCAGCGGACCGACAGGGAACACTGAAGCTTTCTTT. Encoded protein: CASGPTGNTEAFF.

The table lists this clone with a count of one. V and J are TRBV28 and TRBJ1-5; D remains ambiguous. The CDR3 is 12 amino acids. Germline values: CDR1 MDHEN, CDR2 SYDVKM. V lost 6 bases to trimming and J lost 3 bases, with 6 bases between them. The CDR3 loop is CASSPPNQPQHF. CDR3 in DNA: TGTGCCAGCAGCCCTCCCAATCAGCCCCAGCATTTT.

This clone was picked up one time. The gene calls are TRBV19 and TRBJ2-5; 10 bases map to TRBD1. The CDR3 runs to 15 residues. Germline CDR1 is LNHDA and CDR2 is SQIVND (reference sequence). V lost 1 base, J lost 7 bases, and 6 bases stayed unmatched. The CDR3 loop is CASSIGGQGVGTQYF. The CDR3 region has the DNA TGTGCCAGTAGTATAGGCGGACAGGGGGTAGGGACCCAGTACTTC.

This chain uses TRBV4-1 with TRBJ2-5; a weak D match, TRBD1 (5 bases). Germline V gene sequence: CDR1 MGHRA, CDR2 YSYEKL. The CDR3 covers 15 residues. Trimming removed 0 bases at V and 3 bases at J, with 11 bases between. The CDR3 region is CASSQDSGREETQYF. In DNA form, the CDR3 reads TGCGCCAGCAGCCAAGATTCTGGCAGGGAAGAGACCCAGTACTTC.

Details on this clone: One end of the junction is discordant with germline, which a read error may explain. This chain connects TRBV6-1 to TRBJ2-1, with TRBD1 matching 9 bases. CDR1 is MNHNS, CDR2 SASEGT, per germline. There are 13 residues in the CDR3. CDR3 in DNA: TGTGCCAGCAGTTCCCCCGGGACAGGGTTGAGACTCTTC. It yields the protein CASSSPGTGLRLF.

CDR3 amino acids: CASSRTTGPSYNEQFF. The DNA for the CDR3 is TGCGCCAGCAGCCGAACAACAGGGCCTTCCTACAATGAGCAGTTCTTC. The chain couples TRBV5-1 to TRBJ2-1; TRBD1 might be the D (6 bases). V lost 4 bases to trimming and J lost 1 base, with 15 bases between them. The germline gives CDR1 SGHRS, CDR2 YFSETQ. The CDR3 spans 16 residues.

V is TRBV4-2 and J is TRBJ2-4, with TRBD1 as a possible D gene (5 bases). Germline V gene data show CDR1 as LGHNA and CDR2 as YNFKEQ. This CDR3 comprises 15 residues. The V and J ends lost 0 bases and 2 bases respectively, with 8 bases between them. The CDR3 nucleotides read TGTGCCAGCAGCCAAGATCAGGGAACCAAAAACATTCAGTACTTC. Amino acid sequence: CASSQDQGTKNIQYF.

In its sample, this clone was seen once. This chain uses TRBV11-2 with TRBJ2-7; a weak D match, TRBD1 (6 bases). The V gene lost 5 bases and the J gene lost 6 bases, with 14 bases spanning the gap. Germline V gene data show CDR1 as SGHAT and CDR2 as FQNNGV. This CDR3 is built from 13 residues. CDR3 sequence reads: CASSPGTLSEQYF. CDR3 bases: TGTGCCAGCAGCCCTGGGACATTATCCGAGCAGTACTTC.

V is TRBV14 and J is TRBJ2-7; 7 positions match TRBD2. The CDR3 consists of 15 residues. Germline V lookup: CDR1 SGHDN, CDR2 FVKESK. V was clipped by 6 bases and J by 3 bases; unmatched bases: 11. CDR3: CASSPSMGDYYEQYF. CDR3 DNA: TGTGCCAGCAGTCCTTCGATGGGGGACTACTACGAGCAGTACTTC.

This chain uses TRBV7-2 with TRBJ2-3; tentatively, D is TRBD1 (5 bases). Trimming took off 1 base at V and 0 bases at J, with 11 bases between the two ends. The CDR3 is made up of 16 amino acids. Germline assignment: CDR1 SGHTA and CDR2 FQGNSA. CDR3 nucleotides: TGTGCCAGCAGCTTAGGGGCAGGGTGGAGCACAGATACGCAGTATTTT. Translated: CASSLGAGWSTDTQYF.

This clone was seen only a few times. J is TRBJ2-7 and V is TRBV28; D possibly corresponds to TRBD2 (7 bases). The CDR3 is 14 amino acids. With 9 bases removed from V and 4 bases from J, the gap between germline ends came to 19 bases. Per germline, CDR1 MDHEN and CDR2 SYDVKM. Written as DNA, the CDR3 is TGTGCCAGTGGGAAAGGGGGGGGTATTTACGAGCAGTACTTC. This codes for CASGKGGGIYEQYF.

V and J are TRBV6-1 and TRBJ1-3, with a tentative D call TRBD1 (6 bases). Trimming pared 3 bases from V and 0 bases from J, leaving 9 bases between. CDR3 length: 15 amino acids. From germline, CDR1 is MNHNS and CDR2 SASEGT. CDR3 sequence: CASSDPRGSGNTIYF. CDR3 sequence (DNA): TGTGCCAGCAGTGACCCCAGGGGCTCTGGAAACACCATATATTTT.

The chain combines TRBV18 with TRBJ2-5; no definite D call. Germline-derived CDR1 and CDR2 are KGHSH and LQKENI. V lost 1 base and J 1 base, leaving 10 bases between the germline ends. The CDR3 sequence is 15 residues long. CDR3 in amino acids: CASSPRTTSQETQYF. The CDR3 coding sequence is TGTGCCAGCTCACCACGCACTACCAGCCAAGAGACCCAGTACTTC.

This chain connects TRBV4-1 to TRBJ2-4; 7 bases match TRBD2. The CDR3 runs 15 residues. V was clipped by 1 base and J by 4 bases; unmatched bases: 4. CDR1 is MGHRA and CDR2 is YSYEKL in the germline V gene. CDR3 amino acids: CASSQVGLPKNIQYF. The CDR3 DNA is TGCGCCAGCAGCCAAGTGGGACTACCAAAAAACATTCAGTACTTC.

This rearrangement joins TRBV6-1 to TRBJ1-1, with D perhaps matching TRBD1 (5 bases). Germline lookup yields CDR1 MNHNS and CDR2 SASEGT. Trimming removed 3 bases at V and 5 bases at J, with 13 bases between. The CDR3 covers 14 residues. The CDR3 nucleotides read TGTGCCAGCAGTGAGGGGGGAAGGCTAACTGAAGCTTTCTTT. It translates to CASSEGGRLTEAFF.

This rearrangement joins TRBV6-1 to TRBJ1-1; a possible D gene is TRBD1 (5 bases). V lost 7 bases to trimming and J lost 3 bases, with 18 bases between them. CDR1 is MNHNS and CDR2 is SASEGT in the germline V gene. The CDR3 covers 15 residues. The CDR3 protein is CASTVRGDGYTEAFF. For the CDR3, the DNA is TGTGCCAGCACTGTGCGGGGGGATGGGTACACTGAAGCTTTCTTT.

This clone showed up just a few times. This rearrangement joins TRBV18 to TRBJ1-4, with D perhaps TRBD1 (6 bases). Germline V gene sequence: CDR1 KGHSH, CDR2 LQKENI. This CDR3 region has 16 residues. Trimming took off 1 base at V and 2 bases at J, with 11 bases between the two ends. The CDR3 DNA is TGTGCCAGCTCACCACGAGGGGGTGTGACTAATGAAAAACTGTTTTTT. Protein: CASSPRGGVTNEKLFF.

In its sample, this clone was seen once. This chain joins TRBV30 and TRBJ2-7, with a possible D match to TRBD2 (8 bases). From germline, CDR1 is GTSNPN and CDR2 SVGIG (reference sequence). The CDR3 length is 16 residues. Trimming removed 0 bases from V and 3 bases from J, with 18 bases in between. CDR3 coding DNA: TGTGCCTGGAGTGTCGACTTCGGGAGGGGGCTCTACGAGCAGTACTTC. This sequence encodes CAWSVDFGRGLYEQYF.

The rearrangement links TRBV28 to TRBJ2-7; the D gene is possibly TRBD1 (5 bases). The CDR3 has 15 amino acids. Trimming stripped 7 bases from V and 0 bases from J, with 16 bases between. Germline values: CDR1 MDHEN, CDR2 SYDVKM. In DNA form, the CDR3 reads TGTGCCAGCAAATCCGACAGTGAAAGCTCCTACGAGCAGTACTTC. Translated, it gives CASKSDSESSYEQYF. The full variable domain, in which reference TRBV28 and TRBJ2-7 provide the parts outside the CDR3, is DVKVTQSSRYLVKRTGEKVFLECVQDMDHENMFWYRQDPGLGLRLIYFSYDVKMKEKGDIPEGYSVSREKKERFSLILESASTNQTSMYLCASKSDSESSYEQYFGPGTRLTVT.

This chain connects TRBV4-3 to TRBJ1-5; D is unresolved. Germline V lookup: CDR1 LGHNA, CDR2 YSLEER. CDR3 length: 16 amino acids. V shed 0 bases and J shed 3 bases, with 12 bases lying between them. In DNA, the CDR3 is TGCGCCAGCAGCCAAGATAGGCACAGTTACAATCAGCCCCAGCATTTT. It specifies CASSQDRHSYNQPQHF.

The chain has TRBV11-3 and TRBJ2-1; TRBD2 matches 8 bases. The V gene's germline CDR1 is SGHNT and CDR2 YENEEA. The CDR3 is 19 residues long. J gave up 2 bases and V 0 bases, and 12 bases lay outside the gene matches. Here the CDR3 DNA reads TGTGCCAGCAGCTTAGATTCCCTCGGGCTAGCGGGTACCTACAATGAGCAGTTCTTC. Its protein is CASSLDSLGLAGTYNEQFF.

The rearrangement joins TRBV7-9 to TRBJ2-3, with D hard to call. Trimming removed 3 bases at V and 2 bases at J, with 9 bases between. Germline V gene sequence: CDR1 SEHNR, CDR2 FQNEAQ (reference sequence). This CDR3 has 14 amino acids. CDR3 amino acids: CASSFSRYTDTQYF. The CDR3 nucleotides read TGTGCCAGCAGCTTTTCCAGATACACAGATACGCAGTATTTT.

The chain employs TRBV13 and TRBJ2-2, with a tentative D call TRBD2 (7 bases). Trimming took off 5 bases at V and 7 bases at J, with 11 bases between the two ends. Germline V CDR1 and CDR2: PRHDT, FYEKMQ (reference sequence). This CDR3 comprises 13 residues. The CDR3 DNA reads as TGTGCCAGCAGCCCGGGGGGCCACGGGGAGCTGTTTTTT. This gives the protein CASSPGGHGELFF.

With respect to this clone: A read error may account for a junction end that differs from germline. The J gene is TRBJ1-6, the V gene TRBV5-1; 12 bases align to TRBD1. Germline lookup yields CDR1 SGHRS and CDR2 YFSETQ. CDR3 length: 16 amino acids. CDR3 sequence: CVSSSGQGAPRSPLHF. The CDR3 DNA reads as TGCGTCAGCAGCTCGGGACAGGGGGCCCCTAGGTCACCCCTCCACTTT.

Points on this clone: The sample contains more than one DNA sequence encoding this CDR3. The genes are TRBV28 and TRBJ2-1; TRBD1 agrees at 7 bases. The CDR3 loop spans 15 amino acids. V lost 10 bases, J lost 0 bases, and 9 bases stayed unmatched. Germline V gene lookup returns CDR1 MDHEN and CDR2 SYDVKM. CDR3 DNA sequence: TGTGCCACAGAAGACAGGGAAAGCTCCTACAATGAGCAGTTCTTC. Translating it yields CATEDRESSYNEQFF.

The chain combines TRBV29-1 with TRBJ2-1; 7 bases map to TRBD1. Trimming removed 6 bases from V and 8 bases from J; junction bases left unmatched: 10. Germline CDR1 is SQVTM and CDR2 is ANQGSEA. The CDR3 has 13 amino acids. This CDR3 reads CSVLRQGMHEQFF. The CDR3 DNA reads TGCAGCGTCCTCCGACAGGGCATGCATGAGCAGTTCTTC.

J is TRBJ1-4 and V is TRBV28, with D possibly TRBD1 on 5 matching bases. There are 13 residues in the CDR3. Per germline, CDR1 MDHEN and CDR2 SYDVKM. Trimming cost V 5 bases and J 6 bases, with 10 bases left between them. The CDR3 sequence: CASSLSGYEKLFF. The CDR3 DNA sequence: TGTGCCAGCAGTCTATCAGGGTATGAAAAACTGTTTTTT.

This clone was observed a few times. This chain joins TRBV30 and TRBJ2-3, with a weak D call TRBD1 (6 bases). Germline CDR1 is GTSNPN and CDR2 is SVGIG (reference sequence). V lost 2 bases, J lost 6 bases, and 15 bases lay in between. This CDR3 is built from 14 residues. The CDR3 protein is CAWSRLATGDTQYF. The CDR3 DNA reads TGTGCCTGGAGTAGGCTTGCAACAGGGGATACGCAGTATTTT. The full variable domain, in which reference TRBV30 and TRBJ2-3 provide the parts outside the CDR3, is SQTIHQWPATLVQPVGSPLSLECTVEGTSNPNLYWYRQAAGRGLQLLFYSVGIGQISSEVPQNLSASRPQDRQFILSSKKLLLSDSGFYLCAWSRLATGDTQYFGPGTRLTVL.

The rearrangement joins TRBV5-1 to TRBJ2-7; no definite D call. CDR1 and CDR2 (germline): SGHRS, YFSETQ. The CDR3 sequence is 13 residues long. The V and J ends lost 5 bases and 1 base respectively, with 10 bases between them. CDR3 region: CASSYGSSYEQYF. The DNA for the CDR3 is TGCGCCAGCAGTTACGGGTCGTCCTACGAGCAGTACTTC.

V is TRBV4-1 and J is TRBJ1-2; TRBD1 matches at 8 bases. Trimming cost V 0 bases and J 6 bases; bases outside gene matches: 6. This CDR3 has 15 amino acids. Per germline, CDR1 MGHRA and CDR2 YSYEKL. CDR3 loop: CASSQEFQTGDGYTF. CDR3 in DNA: TGCGCCAGCAGCCAAGAGTTCCAGACAGGGGATGGCTACACCTTC.